This T cell receptor beta chain was retrieved from a study of blood T cells in healthy people across ages. With a J-beta primer mix and a sample-barcoded 5' primer, a second PCR ran roughly 6 to 11 cycles. Researchers report that each sample yielded at least 3 million CDR3-containing paired-end reads. TCRdb called the 5' RACE reads again in MiXCR, with one record for every CDR3 protein. The repertoire has more than 500,000 distinct CDR3 sequences, 27% of them found once; the top ten carry 18%. The CDR3 extends over 14 amino acids. Germline CDR1 SGHDN, CDR2 FVKESK. The V end lost 2 bases, the J end lost 9 bases, and 16 bases lay between the germline ends. Russia was home to the donors, healthy Caucasian individuals aged roughly 6 to 90. Each sample yielded at least 7 million isolated PBMCs.

The chain links TRBV14 to TRBJ2-5; no clear D gene. The source of this sequence is an older woman in good health. The source material was blood. The CDR3 DNA sequence: TGTGCCAGCAGCCAATCATCCGGCGTTTGGGCCCAGTACTTC. Its translation is CASSQSSGVWAQYF.